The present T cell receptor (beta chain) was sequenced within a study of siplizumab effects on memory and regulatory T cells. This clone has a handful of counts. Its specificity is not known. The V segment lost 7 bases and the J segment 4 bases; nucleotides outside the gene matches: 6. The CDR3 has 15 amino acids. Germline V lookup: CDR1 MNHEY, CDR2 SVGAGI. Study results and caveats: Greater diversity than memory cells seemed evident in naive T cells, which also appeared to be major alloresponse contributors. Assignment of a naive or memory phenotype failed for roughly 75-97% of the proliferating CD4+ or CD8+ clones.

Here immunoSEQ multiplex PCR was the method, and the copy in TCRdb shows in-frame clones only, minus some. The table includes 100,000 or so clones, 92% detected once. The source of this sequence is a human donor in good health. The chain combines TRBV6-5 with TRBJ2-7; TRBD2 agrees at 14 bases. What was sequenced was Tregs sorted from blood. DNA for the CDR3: TGTGCCAGCACCAGGGGACTAGCGGGAGCTTACGAGCAGTACTTC. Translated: CASTRGLAGAYEQYF.